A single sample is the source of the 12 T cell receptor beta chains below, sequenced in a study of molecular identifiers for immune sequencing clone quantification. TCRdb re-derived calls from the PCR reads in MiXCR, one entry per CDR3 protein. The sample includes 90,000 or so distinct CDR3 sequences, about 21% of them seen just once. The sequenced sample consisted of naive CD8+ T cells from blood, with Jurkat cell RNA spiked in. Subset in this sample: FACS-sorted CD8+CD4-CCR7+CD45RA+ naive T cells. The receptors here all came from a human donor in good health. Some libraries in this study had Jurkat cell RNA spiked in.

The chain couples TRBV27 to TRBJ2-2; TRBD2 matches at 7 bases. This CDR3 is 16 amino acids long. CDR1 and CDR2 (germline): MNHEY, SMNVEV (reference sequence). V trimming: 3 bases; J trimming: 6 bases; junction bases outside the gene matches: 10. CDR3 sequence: CASSFRKVAGSGELFF. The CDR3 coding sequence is TGTGCCAGCAGTTTTAGGAAGGTAGCGGGCTCCGGGGAGCTGTTTTTT.

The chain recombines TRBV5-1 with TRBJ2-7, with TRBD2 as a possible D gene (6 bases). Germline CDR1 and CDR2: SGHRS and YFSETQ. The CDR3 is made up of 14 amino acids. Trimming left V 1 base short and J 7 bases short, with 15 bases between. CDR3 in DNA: TGCGCCAGCAGCTTGTACACGCCGGCGGGAGAGCAGTACTTC. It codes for CASSLYTPAGEQYF.

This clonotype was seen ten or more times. Here the CDR3 reads CASSLEQSSNQPQHF. For the CDR3, the DNA is TGTGCCAGCAGCTTAGAACAGTCTAGCAATCAGCCCCAGCATTTT. The chain has TRBV7-9 and TRBJ1-5; unclear D gene. Trimming stripped 1 base from V and 0 bases from J, with 7 bases between. Germline CDR1 SEHNR, CDR2 FQNEAQ (reference sequence). The CDR3 totals 15 residues.

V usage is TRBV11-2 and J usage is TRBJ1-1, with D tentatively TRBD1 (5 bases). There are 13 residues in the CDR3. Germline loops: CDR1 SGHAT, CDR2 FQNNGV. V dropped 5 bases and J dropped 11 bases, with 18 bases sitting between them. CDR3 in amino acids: CASSPGPLRSAFF. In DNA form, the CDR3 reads TGTGCCAGCAGCCCGGGACCCCTTCGGTCGGCTTTCTTT.

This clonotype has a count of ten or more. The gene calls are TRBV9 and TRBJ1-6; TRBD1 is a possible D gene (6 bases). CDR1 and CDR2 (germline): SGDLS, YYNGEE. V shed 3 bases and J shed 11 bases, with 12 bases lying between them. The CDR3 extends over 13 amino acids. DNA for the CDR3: TGTGCCAGCAGCGCGGGGGGCGAGCCACCCCTCCACTTT. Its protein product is CASSAGGEPPLHF.

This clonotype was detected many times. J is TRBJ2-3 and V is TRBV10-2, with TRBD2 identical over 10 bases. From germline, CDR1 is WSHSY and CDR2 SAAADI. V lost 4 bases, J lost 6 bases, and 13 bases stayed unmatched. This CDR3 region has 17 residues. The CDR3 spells CASSAPNSGGPTDTQYF. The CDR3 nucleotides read TGCGCCAGCAGTGCCCCGAATAGCGGGGGGCCCACCGATACGCAGTATTTT.

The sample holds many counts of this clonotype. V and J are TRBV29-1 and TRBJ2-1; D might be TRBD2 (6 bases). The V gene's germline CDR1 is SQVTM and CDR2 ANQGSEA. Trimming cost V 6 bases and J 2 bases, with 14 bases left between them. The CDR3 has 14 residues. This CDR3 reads CSVGGLPPYNEQFF. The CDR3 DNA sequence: TGCAGCGTCGGCGGACTACCCCCCTACAATGAGCAGTTCTTC.

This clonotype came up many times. The CDR3 DNA follows: TGTGCTAGTGGTGGAGGGGACCTTCCGGAACCTGAAGCTTTCTTT. Encoded protein: CASGGGDLPEPEAFF. The chain carries TRBV12-5 and TRBJ1-1; a possible D gene is TRBD1 (5 bases). Per the germline V gene, CDR1 is LGHNT and CDR2 is FRNRAP. The CDR3 loop spans 15 amino acids. V was pared by 5 bases and J by 6 bases, with 19 bases between.

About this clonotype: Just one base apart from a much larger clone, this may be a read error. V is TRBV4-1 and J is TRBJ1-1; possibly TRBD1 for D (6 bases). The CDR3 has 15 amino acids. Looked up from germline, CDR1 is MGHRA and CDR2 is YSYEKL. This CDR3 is CAGSQDLGAYTEAFF. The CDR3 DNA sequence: TGCGCCGGCAGCCAAGATCTGGGGGCTTACACTGAAGCTTTCTTT.

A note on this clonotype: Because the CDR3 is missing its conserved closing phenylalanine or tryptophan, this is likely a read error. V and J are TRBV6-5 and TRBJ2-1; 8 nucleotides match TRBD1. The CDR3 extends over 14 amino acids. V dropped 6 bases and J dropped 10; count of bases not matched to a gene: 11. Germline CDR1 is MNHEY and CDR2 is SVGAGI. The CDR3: CASSLGQGKGEQFS. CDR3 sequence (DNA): TGTGCCAGCAGCCTTGGACAGGGAAAGGGAGAGCAGTTCTCC.

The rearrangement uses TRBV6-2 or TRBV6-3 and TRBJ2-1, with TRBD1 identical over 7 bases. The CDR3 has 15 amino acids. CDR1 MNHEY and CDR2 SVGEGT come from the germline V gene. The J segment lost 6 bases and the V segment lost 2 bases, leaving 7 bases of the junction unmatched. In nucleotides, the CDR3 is TGTGCCAGCAGTTACCCCGAGACAGGGTTCAATGAGCAGTTCTTC. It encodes CASSYPETGFNEQFF.

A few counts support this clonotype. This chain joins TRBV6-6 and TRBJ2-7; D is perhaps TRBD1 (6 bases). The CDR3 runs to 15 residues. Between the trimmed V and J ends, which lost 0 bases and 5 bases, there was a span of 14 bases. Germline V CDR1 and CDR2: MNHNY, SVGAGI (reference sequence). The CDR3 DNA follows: TGTGCCAGCAGTTACTCGCCCACAGGGTCCGACGAGCAGTACTTC. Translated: CASSYSPTGSDEQYF.